This T cell receptor beta chain comes out of a study of T cell clones after liver transplantation. Study at large: Liver transplant recipients had immunosuppression withdrawal attempted within 2 years.

The ends were cut back, 0 bases at V and 8 bases at J, with 11 bases in the middle. Germline V gene sequence: CDR1 SGHAT, CDR2 FQNNGV. This CDR3 spans 14 amino acids. This clone was detected a few times. The method was immunoSEQ multiplex PCR; TCRdb's version includes in-frame clones alone and lacks a portion of them. The sample holds tens of thousands of clones, approximately 81% seen once. The source was CD4+ T cells from blood, collected about 50 months after liver transplant. The sequence was obtained from a human patient who received a liver transplant. Some T cells may possibly be graft donor cells. The chain links TRBV11-2 to TRBJ2-1; TRBD2 is a possible D gene (5 bases). This chain's CDR3 is CASSLDQGSHEQFF. The CDR3, as DNA: TGTGCCAGCAGCTTAGATCAAGGGAGCCATGAGCAGTTCTTC.